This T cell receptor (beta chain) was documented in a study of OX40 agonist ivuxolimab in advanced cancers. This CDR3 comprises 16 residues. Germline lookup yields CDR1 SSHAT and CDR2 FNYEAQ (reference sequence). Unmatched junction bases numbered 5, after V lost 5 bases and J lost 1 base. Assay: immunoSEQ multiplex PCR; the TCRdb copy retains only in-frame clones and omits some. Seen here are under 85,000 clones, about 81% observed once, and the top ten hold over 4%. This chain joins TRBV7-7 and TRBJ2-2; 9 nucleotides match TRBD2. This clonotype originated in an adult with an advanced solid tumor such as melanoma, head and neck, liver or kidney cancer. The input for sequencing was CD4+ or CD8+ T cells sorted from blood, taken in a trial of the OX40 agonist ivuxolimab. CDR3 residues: CASSPATSGNTGELFF. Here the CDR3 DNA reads TGTGCCAGCAGCCCGGCGACTAGCGGGAACACCGGGGAGCTGTTTTTT.